Sequencing of this T cell receptor (beta chain) was carried out in a study of blood T cell repertoires in COVID-19. Study information: Sites across the United States, Italy and Spain contributed samples from acute and convalescent COVID-19. T cells, B-cell-depleted T cells, or PBMCs supplied cDNA or gDNA.

In the authors' methods: The assay estimated nucleated cells by amplifying reference gene primers. The repertoire was sequenced with immunoSEQ multiplex PCR; TCRdb's copy has only in-frame clones and lacks some. D and trimming come from the DNA, and the V and J calls and clone size come from that table. The sample yields around 150,000 clones, 90% to 95% seen once. Sample: peripheral blood. The source of this sequence is a woman aged 50 to 65 with acute or convalescent COVID-19.

CDR3 in amino acids: CASSAGWDSANYGYTF. CDR3 nucleotide sequence: TGTGCCAGCAGCGCTGGCTGGGACTCGGCTAACTATGGCTACACCTTC. This chain connects TRBV5-5 to TRBJ1-2, with D possibly being TRBD1 (5 bases). The ends were cut back, 4 bases at V and 0 bases at J, with 16 bases in the middle. CDR3 length equals 16 residues. Per the germline V gene, CDR1 is SGHKS and CDR2 is YYEKEE (reference sequence).